Below are 32 T cell receptor beta chains sequenced from a single sample in a study of radiotherapy plus CTLA-4 blockade in lung cancer. Assay: immunoSEQ multiplex PCR; the TCRdb copy retains only in-frame clones and omits some. This sample has over 14,000 clones, with approximately 76% found just once. The material was peripheral blood, obtained from a patient treated with radiotherapy plus ipilimumab. The receptors stem from a human donor with non-small cell lung cancer whose response to radiotherapy plus ipilimumab could not be evaluated.

The V call is TRBV30, the J call TRBJ1-1; unclear D gene. CDR3 size: 12 residues. Per the germline V gene, CDR1 is GTSNPN and CDR2 is SVGIG (reference sequence). The CDR3 sequence: CAYNPSGPEAFF. The DNA of the CDR3 is TGTGCTTACAACCCAAGCGGCCCCGAAGCTTTCTTT.

V usage is TRBV5-1 and J usage is TRBJ1-1; D may be TRBD1 (5 bases). CDR3 length equals 14 residues. Germline values: CDR1 SGHRS, CDR2 YFSETQ. The V end lost 4 bases, the J end lost 5 bases, and 15 bases lay between the germline ends. This CDR3 reads CASSPDTRWTEAFF. The CDR3 DNA is TGCGCCAGCAGCCCGGACACCCGGTGGACTGAAGCTTTCTTT. The complete variable domain, with remaining parts taken from reference TRBV5-1 and TRBJ1-1, reads KAGVTQTPRYLIKTRGQQVTLSCSPISGHRSVSWYQQTPGQGLQFLFEYFSETQRNKGNFPGRFSGRQFSNSRSEMNVSTLELGDSALYLCASSPDTRWTEAFFGQGTRLTVV.

This clone was observed a handful of times. The V call is TRBV5-1, the J call TRBJ2-6, with TRBD1 matching over 7 bases. The J segment lost 0 bases and the V segment lost 4 bases, leaving 10 bases of the junction unmatched. Per germline, CDR1 SGHRS and CDR2 YFSETQ. The CDR3 consists of 18 residues. CDR3 DNA sequence: TGCGCCAGCAGCCTGGGTACAGGGGTCGACTCTGGGGCCAACGTCCTGACTTTC. Translation: CASSLGTGVDSGANVLTF.

The chain employs TRBV19 and TRBJ1-2; the match to TRBD1 covers 7 bases. The V segment lost 4 bases and the J segment 4 bases; nucleotides outside the gene matches: 3. From germline, CDR1 is LNHDA and CDR2 SQIVND (reference sequence). The CDR3 length is 13 residues. CDR3 coding DNA: TGTGCCAGTAGTACGACAGGGCGCTATGGCTACACCTTC. It encodes CASSTTGRYGYTF. Looking up the rest from reference TRBV19 and TRBJ1-2 gives the full variable domain: DGGITQSPKYLFRKEGQNVTLSCEQNLNHDAMYWYRQDPGQGLRLIYYSQIVNDFQKGDIAEGYSVSREKKESFPLTVTSAQKNPTAFYLCASSTTGRYGYTFGSGTRLTVV.

This clone came up a few times. CDR3 sequence reads: CASSGSSYEQYV. The CDR3 coding sequence is TGTGCCAGCAGCGGGAGCTCCTACGAGCAGTACGTC. This chain connects TRBV5-8 to TRBJ2-7; D is perhaps TRBD2 (5 bases). Germline V gene data show CDR1 as SGHTS and CDR2 as YDEGEE. The CDR3 runs 12 residues. The germline V and J ends were trimmed by 4 bases and 0 bases, with 5 bases remaining between them.

This clone was counted between two and nine times. The chain combines TRBV7-2 with TRBJ1-1; 9 bases line up with TRBD1. Germline values: CDR1 SGHTA, CDR2 FQGNSA. CDR3 size: 16 residues. V trimming: 5 bases; J trimming: 7 bases; junction bases outside the gene matches: 14. DNA for the CDR3: TGTGCCAGCAGCGTCACCGGGACAGGGCGAGGGATTGAAGCTTTCTTT. Amino acid sequence: CASSVTGTGRGIEAFF.

The chain combines TRBV15 with TRBJ2-5, with D tentatively TRBD2 (6 bases). This CDR3 comprises 13 residues. V was cut by 1 base and J by 4 bases, with 7 bases left in between. The germline gives CDR1 LNHNV, CDR2 YYDKDF (reference sequence). DNA for the CDR3: TGTGCCACCAGCAGAGGGGGAGGAGAGACCCAGTACTTC. Encoded protein: CATSRGGGETQYF.

V and J are TRBV7-2 and TRBJ1-1; D gene unclear. The V gene's germline CDR1 is SGHTA and CDR2 FQGNSA. The CDR3 runs 12 residues. V lost 1 base and J lost 8, with 8 bases in between. CDR3 in amino acids: CASSLVTREAFF. The CDR3 DNA follows: TGTGCCAGCAGCTTAGTAACTAGGGAAGCTTTCTTT.

This clone was seen only a few times. The chain is built from TRBV28 and TRBJ1-2; perhaps TRBD1 as D (5 bases). Germline V lookup: CDR1 MDHEN, CDR2 SYDVKM. The CDR3 has 16 residues. V lost 6 bases to trimming and J lost 8 bases, with 25 bases between them. CDR3 DNA: TGTGCCAGCAGGTCTCGATACGACCTGGGGGGTGGAGGCTACACCTTC. Protein: CASRSRYDLGGGGYTF.

The chain links TRBV6-4 to TRBJ1-6; no definite D call. V was clipped by 4 bases and J by 7 bases, with 14 bases between them. Looked up from germline, CDR1 is MRHNA and CDR2 is SNTAGT. The CDR3 runs 15 residues. The CDR3 region has the DNA TGTGCCAGCAGTGCCAACCCCGAGGTGAATTCACCCCTCCACTTT. The encoded protein is CASSANPEVNSPLHF.

This chain connects TRBV6-6 to TRBJ1-4, with D tentatively TRBD1 (6 bases). The CDR3 loop spans 14 amino acids. The V and J ends lost 8 bases and 0 bases respectively, with 10 bases between them. Germline assignment: CDR1 MNHNY and CDR2 SVGAGI (reference sequence). This chain's CDR3 is CASGGRATNEKLFF. As DNA, the CDR3 is TGTGCCAGCGGGGGCAGGGCAACTAATGAAAAACTGTTTTTT.

The V and J genes are TRBV6-6 and TRBJ1-1; 7 nucleotides align to TRBD1. V gave up 8 bases and J gave up 10 bases; unmatched junction bases: 10. The V gene's germline CDR1 is MNHNY and CDR2 SVGAGI (reference sequence). The CDR3 is made up of 12 amino acids. The CDR3 here is CASATGEERAFF. The CDR3 DNA reads TGTGCCAGCGCAACAGGGGAAGAAAGAGCTTTCTTT.

This rearrangement joins TRBV19 to TRBJ1-3; no firm D call. This CDR3 comprises 14 residues. Germline CDR1 and CDR2: LNHDA and SQIVND (reference sequence). With 6 bases removed from V and 3 bases from J, the gap between germline ends came to 12 bases. The CDR3 region is CASRPTAGGNTIYF. CDR3 DNA: TGTGCCAGTAGGCCCACAGCGGGTGGAAACACCATATATTTT.

This rearrangement joins TRBV5-4 to TRBJ1-2; 10 nucleotides agree with TRBD1. Germline lookup yields CDR1 SGHNT and CDR2 YYREEE (reference sequence). With 4 bases clipped from V and 4 bases from J, the junction kept 10 bases outside the gene matches. The CDR3 extends over 16 amino acids. CDR3: CASSQGQGDGGYGYTF. Written as DNA, the CDR3 is TGTGCCAGCAGCCAAGGACAGGGGGATGGGGGCTATGGCTACACCTTC.

This clone was seen just once. The genes are TRBV30 and TRBJ1-2; D is uncertain. Looked up from germline, CDR1 is GTSNPN and CDR2 is SVGIG (reference sequence). CDR3 length equals 13 residues. Trimming removed 0 bases from V and 4 bases from J, with 9 bases in between. CDR3 sequence (DNA): TGTGCCTGGAGTGTTAACAATGGCTATGGCTACACCTTC. Amino acid sequence: CAWSVNNGYGYTF.

The chain couples TRBV11-2 to TRBJ1-6, with 11 bases matching TRBD1. This CDR3 has 15 amino acids. With V trimmed by 5 bases and J by 9 bases, 6 bases remained unmatched. Looked up from germline, CDR1 is SGHAT and CDR2 is FQNNGV. The CDR3 loop is CASSGGQGAVSPLHF. CDR3 nucleotides: TGTGCCAGCAGCGGTGGACAGGGGGCCGTTTCACCCCTCCACTTT. Combining the CDR3 with reference TRBV11-2 and TRBJ1-6 gives the whole variable domain EAGVAQSPRYKIIEKRQSVAFWCNPISGHATLYWYQQILGQGPKLLIQFQNNGVVDDSQLPKDRFSAERLKGVDSTLKIQPAKLEDSAVYLCASSGGQGAVSPLHFGNGTRLTVT.

This sequence joins TRBV2 and TRBJ2-1, with TRBD1 matching over 9 bases. Trimming took 6 bases from V and 4 from J; bases not matched to a gene: 13. This CDR3 contains 17 residues. Germline values: CDR1 SNHLY, CDR2 FYNNEI. The CDR3 reads CASRFSPGQGIYNEQFF. The CDR3 DNA reads TGTGCCAGCAGATTCTCACCCGGACAGGGGATATACAATGAGCAGTTCTTC. Based on the CDR3 plus reference TRBV2 and TRBJ2-1, the full variable domain is EPEVTQTPSHQVTQMGQEVILRCVPISNHLYFYWYRQILGQKVEFLVSFYNNEISEKSEIFDDQFSVERPDGSNFTLKIRSTKLEDSAMYFCASRFSPGQGIYNEQFFGPGTRLTVL.

Relative to its sample, this clone is medium-sized. The V call is TRBV5-4, the J call TRBJ1-2, with 9 bases that match TRBD1. The germline CDR1 and CDR2 sequences are SGHNT and YYREEE (reference sequence). This CDR3 is built from 11 residues. Germline trimming cut 4 bases from V and 14 bases from J; bases unmatched to any gene: 6. The chain's CDR3 is CASSADRGQTF. The DNA for the CDR3 is TGTGCCAGCAGCGCGGACAGGGGTCAAACCTTC.

The V and J genes are TRBV30 and TRBJ1-1; a weak D match, TRBD1 (5 bases). This CDR3 contains 13 residues. CDR1 is GTSNPN, CDR2 SVGIG, per germline (reference sequence). Trimming stripped 1 base from V and 3 bases from J, with 9 bases between. The CDR3 loop reads CAWSGRGYTEAFF. The CDR3 nucleotides read TGTGCCTGGAGTGGAAGGGGTTACACTGAAGCTTTCTTT.

This clone showed up just a few times. The chain recombines TRBV12-5 with TRBJ1-5; 11 bases agree with TRBD1. The CDR3 is 19 amino acids. Trimming cost V 0 bases and J 4 bases; bases outside gene matches: 11. CDR1 and CDR2 (germline): LGHNT, FRNRAP. CDR3 sequence (DNA): TGTGCTAGTGGTTTGGTACTTACAGTCGGGACAGGGGGGAATCAGCCCCAGCATTTT. It translates to CASGLVLTVGTGGNQPQHF.

The chain couples TRBV29-1 to TRBJ1-1; TRBD1 matches 8 bases. V dropped 1 base and J dropped 5; count of bases not matched to a gene: 12. Germline values: CDR1 SQVTM, CDR2 ANQGSEA. The CDR3 runs 16 residues. The CDR3 is CSVEGAAGGVGTEAFF. CDR3 DNA sequence: TGCAGCGTTGAAGGCGCGGCAGGGGGCGTCGGGACTGAAGCTTTCTTT. Based on the CDR3 plus reference TRBV29-1 and TRBJ1-1, the full variable domain is SAVISQKPSRDICQRGTSLTIQCQVDSQVTMMFWYRQQPGQSLTLIATANQGSEATYESGFVIDKFPISRPNLTFSTLTVSNMSPEDSSIYLCSVEGAAGGVGTEAFFGQGTRLTVV.

V and J are TRBV19 and TRBJ1-4; TRBD1 agrees at 8 bases. The V gene's germline CDR1 is LNHDA and CDR2 SQIVND (reference sequence). The CDR3 is 13 residues long. V gave up 4 bases and J gave up 7 bases; unmatched junction bases: 2. DNA of the CDR3: TGTGCCAGTAGTACTGACAGGGGTGAAAAACTGTTTTTT. Its protein product is CASSTDRGEKLFF.

This clone occurred once. The chain employs TRBV6-1 and TRBJ1-2; 11 nucleotides align to TRBD1. V was clipped by 2 bases and J by 5 bases; unmatched bases: 4. From germline, CDR1 is MNHNS and CDR2 SASEGT. The CDR3 has 15 amino acids. DNA of the CDR3: TGTGCCAGCAGTGAAAGGACAGGGGGCGCGTATGGCTACACCTTC. This gives the protein CASSERTGGAYGYTF.

The V call is TRBV13, the J call TRBJ1-1; possibly TRBD1 for D (6 bases). CDR1 PRHDT and CDR2 FYEKMQ come from the germline V gene (reference sequence). The CDR3 consists of 18 residues. Trimming removed 0 bases at V and 7 bases at J, with 24 bases between. DNA for the CDR3: TGTGCCAGCAGCTTAGGCACCACACTCCGGGACAATTCGGATGAAGCTTTCTTT. It translates to CASSLGTTLRDNSDEAFF.

The V and J genes are TRBV7-2 and TRBJ2-1; perhaps TRBD2 as D (5 bases). V gave up 6 bases and J gave up 4 bases, with 10 bases separating them. Germline V gene lookup returns CDR1 SGHTA and CDR2 FQGNSA. The CDR3 sequence is 13 residues long. The DNA for the CDR3 is TGTGCCAGCAGAACCGGACTTTACAATGAGCAGTTCTTC. This translates into CASRTGLYNEQFF.

This clone was seen a handful of times. The chain joins TRBV25-1 to TRBJ1-1; 8 bases fit TRBD1. This CDR3 is 16 amino acids long. Germline CDR1 MGHDK, CDR2 SYGVNS. The V and J ends lost 2 bases and 10 bases, in that order; junction bases with no gene match: 15. For the CDR3, the DNA is TGTGCCAGCAGTGAACATGGACAGACAGGGGAGTTAGCAGCTTTCTTT. This translates into CASSEHGQTGELAAFF.

The V call is TRBV30, the J call TRBJ1-3; tentatively, D is TRBD1 (5 bases). Germline-derived CDR1 and CDR2 are GTSNPN and SVGIG (reference sequence). The CDR3 spans 14 residues. V lost 3 bases to trimming and J lost 1 base, with 10 bases between them. The CDR3 sequence: CAWSAGLSGNTIYF. The CDR3 DNA is TGTGCCTGGAGCGCAGGGTTATCTGGAAACACCATATATTTT.

The chain joins TRBV18 to TRBJ2-2; weak D call: TRBD1 (6 bases). The CDR3 loop spans 14 amino acids. Germline CDR1 KGHSH, CDR2 LQKENI. Trimming cost V 6 bases and J 4 bases, with 12 bases left between them. The CDR3 nucleotides read TGTGCCAGCTCGCTACAGGGCCCCACCGGGGAGCTGTTTTTT. Residues: CASSLQGPTGELFF.

This rearrangement joins TRBV7-9 to TRBJ1-4, with 7 positions matching TRBD1. The CDR3 totals 15 residues. Per the germline V gene, CDR1 is SEHNR and CDR2 is FQNEAQ (reference sequence). The V segment lost 1 base and the J segment 8 bases; nucleotides outside the gene matches: 7. CDR3 in amino acids: CASSLDQGGVEKLFF. Here the CDR3 DNA reads TGTGCCAGCAGCTTAGATCAGGGGGGAGTCGAAAAACTGTTTTTT.

V is TRBV7-2 and J is TRBJ1-3; D is ambiguous. The CDR3 sequence is 13 residues long. V dropped 3 bases and J dropped 1 base, with 4 bases sitting between them. Germline V gene lookup returns CDR1 SGHTA and CDR2 FQGNSA. The CDR3 nucleotides read TGTGCCAGCAGCTTGAGGTCTGGAAACACCATATATTTT. It yields the protein CASSLRSGNTIYF.

In its sample, this clone was seen once. This chain joins TRBV10-2 and TRBJ2-7; 9 nucleotides match TRBD1. The CDR3 runs 14 residues. V shed 5 bases and J 4 bases; nucleotides not matched to a gene: 6. Germline V gene sequence: CDR1 WSHSY, CDR2 SAAADI. Here the CDR3 reads CASSYRGRGYEQYF. The CDR3 DNA reads as TGCGCCAGCAGTTACAGGGGGCGCGGGTACGAGCAGTACTTC.

The chain joins TRBV10-1 to TRBJ1-3; no firm D call. The CDR3 has 16 amino acids. Trimming removed 3 bases from V and 4 bases from J, with 16 bases in between. CDR1 is WNHNN and CDR2 is SYGVQD in the germline V gene (reference sequence). The CDR3 reads CASSEGRAFGGNTIYF. CDR3 DNA sequence: TGCGCCAGCAGTGAAGGGAGGGCATTCGGAGGAAACACCATATATTTT.